This is a list of T cell receptor beta chains from one sample in a study of shared clonotypes between healthy human individuals. This table comes from immunoSEQ multiplex PCR, and its TCRdb copy is limited to in-frame clones, with some not included. The data show 2 million to 3 million clones, approximately 94% seen once. Sample: naive CD4+ T cells from PBMCs. The receptors were sampled from a man in his late teens or twenties in good health. Some clones in this sample may be carry-over from other donors' samples. Each CDR3 is given with its conserved first and last residue. The D gene is left open where the match is weak. Clone size is stated in some rows and not others, as once, few, many or a class when expanded.

TRBJ1-2 | NA | TRBD1 | TRBV28 | CASSTVKGANYGYTF | TGTGCCAGCAGTACTGTGAAGGGGGCGAACTATGGCTACACCTTC
TRBJ2-3 | NA | NA | TRBV29-1 | CSVLGQSDTQYF | TGCAGCGTCTTAGGACAGTCAGATACGCAGTATTTT
TRBJ1-1 | once | NA | TRBV15 | CATAYPKGGTEAFF | TGTGCCACTGCCTACCCCAAGGGAGGGACTGAAGCTTTCTTT
TRBJ2-5 | NA | NA | TRBV5-1 | CASTPTLGQETQYF | TGCGCCAGCACCCCGACTTTGGGCCAAGAGACCCAGTACTTC
TRBJ2-3 | NA | TRBD2 | TRBV5-4 | CASSTPAGVTQYF | TGTGCCAGCAGCACCCCAGCGGGAGTTACGCAGTATTTT
TRBJ2-1 | NA | TRBD1 | TRBV4-1 | CASSQVGGTGEQFF | TGCGCCAGCAGCCAAGTAGGAGGGACAGGTGAGCAGTTCTTC
TRBJ2-7 | NA | NA | TRBV2 | CASSGYLYEQYF | TGTGCCAGCAGTGGGTACCTCTACGAGCAGTACTTC
TRBJ2-7 | NA | NA | TRBV4-2 | CASSQSGGQEQYF | TGTGCCAGCAGCCAGAGTGGAGGCCAGGAGCAGTACTTC
TRBJ1-1 | NA | TRBD1 | TRBV5-1 | CASSLAGTGNGLGTEAFF | TGCGCCAGCAGCTTGGCCGGGACAGGGAACGGTCTTGGCACTGAAGCTTTCTTT
TRBJ2-1 | NA | NA | TRBV7-2 | CASSFSGVTNEQFF | TGTGCCAGCAGCTTTTCAGGGGTTACGAATGAGCAGTTCTTC
TRBJ2-7 | NA | NA | TRBV5-5 | CASSFLTSWSYEQYF | TGTGCCAGCAGCTTCCTTACTAGCTGGTCCTACGAGCAGTACTTC
TRBJ2-7 | NA | TRBD2 | TRBV7-8 | CASSSGGLAGVYEQYF | TGTGCCAGCAGCTCGGGAGGACTAGCGGGAGTTTACGAGCAGTACTTC
TRBJ1-4 | NA | TRBD1 | TRBV6-1 | CASTRTGGGEKLFF | TGTGCCAGCACCAGGACAGGGGGCGGCGAAAAACTGTTTTTT
TRBJ2-1 | NA | NA | TRBV11-2 | CASSLEYFGGRYNEQFF | TGTGCCAGCAGCTTAGAGTATTTCGGCGGGCGGTACAATGAGCAGTTCTTC
TRBJ2-7 | NA | TRBD1 | TRBV28 | CASRQGVLYEQYF | TGTGCCAGCAGGCAGGGGGTCCTCTACGAGCAGTACTTC
TRBJ2-7 | NA | TRBD1 | TRBV11-1 | CASSRPGGRSSYEQYF | TGTGCCAGCAGCAGACCAGGGGGCCGGAGCTCCTACGAGCAGTACTTC
TRBJ2-5 | NA | NA | TRBV5-1 | CASSAGTPIETQYF | TGCGCCAGCAGCGCCGGGACCCCTATTGAGACCCAGTACTTC
TRBJ2-7 | NA | TRBD2 | TRBV9 | CASSVRPSGEQYF | TGTGCCAGCAGCGTAAGACCTAGCGGCGAGCAGTACTTC
TRBJ2-7 | once | NA | TRBV7-7 | CASSSGTEPYEQYF | TGTGCCAGCAGCTCGGGGACGGAACCCTACGAGCAGTACTTC
TRBJ1-2 | NA | NA | TRBV27 | CASSLDRFSGYTF | TGTGCCAGCAGTTTAGACAGGTTTAGTGGCTACACCTTC
TRBJ2-5 | NA | NA | TRBV18 | CASSPYQSGQETQYF | TGTGCCAGCTCGCCCTATCAGAGCGGCCAAGAGACCCAGTACTTC
TRBJ2-1 | NA | TRBD1 | TRBV5-1 | CASSPGQGVQQFF | TGCGCCAGCAGCCCGGGACAGGGGGTACAGCAGTTCTTC
TRBJ1-4 | NA | NA | TRBV5-6 | CASSLVSMGGQEKLFF | TGTGCCAGCAGCTTGGTTTCGATGGGGGGTCAGGAAAAACTGTTTTTT
TRBJ2-1 | NA | NA | TRBV2 | CASSFASSAVGFF | TGTGCCAGCAGTTTCGCCTCTAGCGCGGTAGGTTTCTTC
TRBJ1-1 | few | NA | TRBV7-3 | CASSAQQNTEAFF | TGTGCCAGCTCGGCACAGCAGAACACTGAAGCTTTCTTT
TRBJ1-2 | NA | TRBD1 | TRBV28 | CASSPRTGGGYGYTF | TGTGCCAGCAGTCCGCGGACAGGGGGCGGATATGGCTACACCTTC
TRBJ2-7 | NA | TRBD1 | TRBV19 | CASRGQGPNEQYF | TGTGCCAGTCGGGGACAGGGACCCAACGAGCAGTACTTC
TRBJ1-4 | NA | NA | TRBV10-3 | CATKGGQGEKLFF | TGTGCCACAAAAGGGGGGCAGGGCGAAAAACTGTTTTTT
TRBJ1-2 | NA | TRBD1 | TRBV7-2 | CASSLTGGPWGYTF | TGTGCCAGCAGCTTAACAGGGGGGCCGTGGGGCTACACCTTC
TRBJ2-5 | NA | TRBD2 | TRBV28 | CASSQRPWRETKETQYF | TGTGCCAGCAGTCAGCGCCCATGGCGGGAGACTAAAGAGACCCAGTACTTC
TRBJ1-4 | NA | TRBD1 | TRBV11-2 | CASSMSSGGSAAFF | TGTGCCAGCAGTATGAGCTCAGGGGGAAGTGCCGCGTTTTTT
TRBJ2-1 | NA | NA | TRBV5-1 | CASSLASYNEQFF | TGCGCCAGCAGCTTGGCCTCCTACAATGAGCAGTTCTTC
TRBJ2-7 | NA | TRBD1 | TRBV6-5 | CASSSREDRVYEQYF | TGTGCCAGCAGTTCTCGAGAGGACAGGGTCTACGAGCAGTACTTC
TRBJ2-7 | NA | NA | TRBV2 | CASSEARQGEQYF | TGTGCCAGCAGTGAAGCGAGGCAGGGTGAGCAGTACTTC
TRBJ2-2 | NA | NA | TRBV11-2 | CASSFASIRGGELFF | TGTGCCAGCAGCTTTGCGTCTATCCGAGGCGGGGAGCTGTTTTTT
TRBJ2-3 | NA | NA | TRBV4-3 | CASSHQFTGTTDTQYF | TGCGCCAGCAGCCACCAGTTTACGGGAACCACAGATACGCAGTATTTT
TRBJ2-1 | NA | TRBD2 | TRBV18 | CASSPRAGGYNEQFF | TGTGCCAGCTCACCACGGGCGGGAGGATACAATGAGCAGTTCTTC
TRBJ2-1 | NA | NA | TRBV5-1 | CASSLVQINEQFF | TGCGCCAGCAGCTTGGTTCAGATCAATGAGCAGTTCTTC
TRBJ1-1 | NA | TRBD1 | TRBV7-2 | CASSFWAGGGYTEAFF | TGTGCCAGCAGCTTTTGGGCAGGGGGAGGGTACACTGAAGCTTTCTTT
TRBJ2-1 | NA | NA | TRBV6-4 | CASSPRGGGSYNEQFF | TGTGCCAGCAGCCCACGAGGGGGAGGGAGTTACAATGAGCAGTTCTTC
TRBJ2-7 | NA | TRBD1 | TRBV10-3 | CAISKATGGRVSEQYF | TGTGCCATCAGTAAAGCGACAGGGGGCAGGGTGTCCGAGCAGTACTTC
TRBJ2-2 | NA | NA | TRBV6-1 | CASSEGLGTLNTGELFF | TGTGCCAGCAGTGAAGGTTTGGGGACATTGAACACCGGGGAGCTGTTTTTT
TRBJ2-5 | NA | TRBD1 | TRBV5-6 | CASSGGTGGRETQYF | TGTGCCAGCAGCGGAGGGACAGGGGGTCGGGAGACCCAGTACTTC